The present T cell receptor (beta chain) was sequenced within a study of blood T cell repertoires in COVID-19 (dated by TCRdb to about 2020). The study in broad terms: Samples from collaborators originated in the United States, Italy and Spain and spanned both the acute and convalescent phases of COVID-19. The repertoires were released in a freely available public database meant as a resource for research on the immune response to SARS-CoV-2. Samples were obtained from the ongoing ImmuneRACE study (first 160 participants) and from over 1,000 subjects provided by 6 global collaborators. HLA class I and class II types, where available, came from metadata supplied by the sample provider rather than from assay-based typing. The dataset comprised deeply sampled blood TCRbeta repertoires from subjects exposed to, actively infected with, or recovered from COVID-19. The prospective study material was composed of cDNA or gDNA derived from T cells, B-cell-depleted T cells, or PBMCs. A de-identified subject ID, COVID-19 status, age in years and sex were almost always included in the sample metadata. The full study reports these points: The quantity of clinical and demographic metadata differed by source and by participant and was supplied without curation.

TCRbeta CDR3 regions were amplified from genomic DNA by means of the immunoSEQ Assay, a bias-controlled multiplex PCR. From the authors' description of their analysis: Within the assay, amplification of reference gene primers was used to estimate how many nucleated cells each sample contained. To quantify the absolute abundance of each unique TCRbeta CDR3 rearrangement, sequence reads were collapsed and filtered. For each sample, productive Simpson clonality was calculated by taking the square root of Simpson's diversity index across productive rearrangements. TCRdb took this table from immuneACCESS and kept in-frame rearrangements with V and J called. Such tables lack part of the clones; where checked against another copy, unresolved V genes explain under half of the gap, and the rest is unexplained. D and trimming come from the DNA, and the V and J calls and clone size come from that table. Recorded for this sample are about 270,000 clones; about nine tenths of them occurred a single time. The ten biggest clones cover over 4% of the sample.

Samples from volunteer blood donors who had recovered from COVID-19 were contributed by a second Seattle source. Whole blood was collected in K2EDTA tubes by collaborating institutions according to the institutions' own protocols. For TCRbeta analysis, collaborator samples were shipped as frozen whole blood, as isolated PBMCs, or as DNA extracted from either sample type. This clone was observed once. The antigen it binds to is not known. No base qualities exist here, and no much larger clone lies one base off it. Sequenced: peripheral blood. This clonotype was obtained from a man in his 60s who had recovered from COVID-19.

The encoded CDR3 is CASSVQTGLSNQPQHF. The sequenced DNA is TGTGCCAGCAGTGTTCAGACAGGGCTTAGCAATCAGCCCCAGCATTTT. The chain is encoded by TRBV6-1 joined to TRBJ1-5; 7 central nucleotides agree with TRBD1. Clipping removes 4 bases from V and 0 bases from J, with 6 as the unmatched junction base count. The CDR3 has 16 amino acids, counting the end cysteine and phenylalanine. Just the 48-base CDR3 DNA is kept, in frame starting at base 1. From a lookup of the germline V gene, CDR1 and CDR2 are MNHNS and SASEGT.